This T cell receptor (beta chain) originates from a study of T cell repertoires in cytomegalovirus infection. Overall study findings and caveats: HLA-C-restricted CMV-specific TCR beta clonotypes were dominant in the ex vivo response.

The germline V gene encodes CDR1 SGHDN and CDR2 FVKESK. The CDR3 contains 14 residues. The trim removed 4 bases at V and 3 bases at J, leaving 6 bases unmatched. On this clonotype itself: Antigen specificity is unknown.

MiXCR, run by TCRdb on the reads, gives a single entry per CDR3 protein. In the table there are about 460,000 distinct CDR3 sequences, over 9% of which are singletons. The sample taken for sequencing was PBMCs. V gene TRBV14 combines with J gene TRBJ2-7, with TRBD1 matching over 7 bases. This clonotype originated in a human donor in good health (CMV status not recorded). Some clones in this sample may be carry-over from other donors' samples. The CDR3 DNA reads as TGTGCCAGCAGCCCTTGGACAGGTAGCTACGAGCAGTACTTC. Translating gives CASSPWTGSYEQYF.